These 27 T cell receptor beta chains were sequenced from one sample in a study of blood T cell repertoires in COVID-19. The repertoire was sequenced with immunoSEQ multiplex PCR; TCRdb's copy has only in-frame clones and lacks some. The sample shows roughly 240,000 clones, around 85% of them seen only once. The sequenced material came from PBMCs or T cells enriched from blood (not recorded which). Receptor source: a woman aged 45-65 years with acute COVID-19.

V gene TRBV5-6 combines with J gene TRBJ2-1, with D maybe TRBD1 (6 bases). The CDR3 covers 16 residues. Trimming stripped 4 bases from V and 3 bases from J, with 17 bases between. Germline values: CDR1 SGHDT, CDR2 YYEEEE. As DNA, the CDR3 is TGTGCCAGCAGCCGCAGTAAACAGGGTTTCTACAATGAGCAGTTCTTC. The encoded protein is CASSRSKQGFYNEQFF.

V usage is TRBV10-3 and J usage is TRBJ1-1; 10 bases align to TRBD1. Germline V gives CDR1 ENHRY, CDR2 SYGVKD. V lost 6 bases to trimming and J lost 3 bases; unmatched junction nucleotides: 1. The CDR3 sequence is 13 residues long. CDR3 coding DNA: TGTGCCATCAGGGGGACAGGGGACACTGAAGCTTTCTTT. It specifies CAIRGTGDTEAFF.

CDR3 in DNA: TGCGCCAGCAGCCAAGATGGCCAGGGGGCCTACGAGCAGTACTTC. This encodes CASSQDGQGAYEQYF. The chain carries TRBV4-1 and TRBJ2-7; 7 nucleotides align to TRBD1. The V gene end was trimmed by 0 bases and the J gene end by 2 bases; junction bases not matched to a gene: 4. The CDR3 consists of 15 residues. Germline lookup yields CDR1 MGHRA and CDR2 YSYEKL.

This clone was observed a handful of times. The chain employs TRBV10-2 and TRBJ1-2; D not certain. This CDR3 has 15 amino acids. V was pared by 2 bases and J by 8 bases, with 18 bases between. CDR1 and CDR2 (germline): WSHSY, SAAADI. CDR3 in DNA: TGCGCCAGCAGTGAGAATCTTCCGGGGTATCGCGGCTACACCTTC. The encoded protein is CASSENLPGYRGYTF.

The chain recombines TRBV18 with TRBJ1-1; 7 nucleotides agree with TRBD1. J was trimmed by 1 base and V by 11 bases; bases with no gene match: 7. Looked up from germline, CDR1 is KGHSH and CDR2 is LQKENI. CDR3 length: 13 residues. CDR3 amino acids: CAGRQGGNTEAFF. Here the CDR3 DNA reads TGTGCCGGACGACAGGGAGGGAACACTGAAGCTTTCTTT.

The V and J genes are TRBV19 and TRBJ2-7, with 10 nucleotides matching TRBD1. The germline gives CDR1 LNHDA, CDR2 SQIVND (reference sequence). The length of the CDR3 is 15 residues. The J segment lost 7 bases and the V segment lost 5 bases, leaving 11 bases of the junction unmatched. The CDR3 DNA reads as TGTGCCAGTAGTCCACCGGGACAGGGGACGAGAGAGCAGTACTTC. Amino acid sequence: CASSPPGQGTREQYF.

The V gene is TRBV5-1, the J gene TRBJ2-5, with a weak D call TRBD2 (6 bases). Germline V gene lookup returns CDR1 SGHRS and CDR2 YFSETQ. This CDR3 is 17 amino acids long. V was cut by 2 bases and J by 0 bases, with 17 bases left in between. CDR3 in amino acids: CASSFDAGTLYQETQYF. The CDR3 DNA reads as TGCGCCAGCAGCTTTGATGCGGGGACTTTGTACCAAGAGACCCAGTACTTC.

This chain uses TRBV29-1 with TRBJ1-5, with 7 bases that match TRBD1. Germline V CDR1 and CDR2: SQVTM, ANQGSEA. V shed 1 base and J 3 bases; nucleotides not matched to a gene: 6. The CDR3 totals 15 residues. This CDR3 is CSVEGATGSNQPQHF. For the CDR3, the DNA is TGCAGCGTTGAAGGTGCGACAGGGTCCAATCAGCCCCAGCATTTT.

The chain has TRBV10-1 and TRBJ1-1, with D unresolved. V was clipped by 7 bases and J by 0 bases, with 12 bases between them. This CDR3 is built from 14 residues. CDR1 and CDR2 from the germline V gene are WNHNN and SYGVQD (reference sequence). The DNA for the CDR3 is TGCGCCAGCATCAGGAGGCCCATGAACACTGAAGCTTTCTTT. Residues: CASIRRPMNTEAFF.

This rearrangement joins TRBV30 to TRBJ1-2, with TRBD1 matching 12 bases. The junction had 9 bases not matched to a gene; V was cut back by 7 bases and J by 6 bases. CDR1 and CDR2 from the germline V gene are GTSNPN and SVGIG (reference sequence). The CDR3 is made up of 14 amino acids. The CDR3 loop is CASGTGGASNGYTF. CDR3 DNA: TGTGCCTCGGGGACAGGGGGCGCGAGTAATGGCTACACCTTC.

This chain uses TRBV5-4 with TRBJ1-1, with D perhaps matching TRBD1 (5 bases). The CDR3 sequence is 15 residues long. Per germline, CDR1 SGHNT and CDR2 YYREEE (reference sequence). Trimming took 2 bases from V and 0 from J, leaving 11 bases between them. The CDR3: CASSFWGLLNTEAFF. The CDR3 DNA is TGTGCCAGCAGCTTTTGGGGCCTTCTGAACACTGAAGCTTTCTTT.

The chain has TRBV5-1 and TRBJ2-1, with D unresolved. The V gene's germline CDR1 is SGHRS and CDR2 YFSETQ. Trimming left V 3 bases short and J 6 bases short, with 10 bases between. The CDR3 runs 13 residues. The CDR3 DNA follows: TGCGCCAGCAGCTCACAGAGAATCAATGAGCAGTTCTTC. This translates into CASSSQRINEQFF.

This chain links TRBV25-1 with TRBJ1-4, with 8 bases lining up with TRBD1. The CDR3 is made up of 13 amino acids. CDR1 is MGHDK and CDR2 is SYGVNS in the germline V gene. Trimming at V came to 6 bases and at J to 8 bases, leaving 5 bases not matched to a gene. CDR3: CASRDRVGEKLFF. CDR3 DNA sequence: TGTGCCAGCAGGGACAGGGTGGGGGAAAAACTGTTTTTT.

The CDR3, as DNA: TGTGCCAGCGGGCGGGGGATCGGGAACACCGGGGAGCTGTTTTTT. The encoded protein is CASGRGIGNTGELFF. The V call is TRBV5-4, the J call TRBJ2-2; TRBD2 agrees at 7 bases. J lost 1 base, V lost 7 bases, and 7 bases had no gene match. From germline, CDR1 is SGHNT and CDR2 YYREEE (reference sequence). CDR3 length: 15 residues.

The rearrangement uses TRBV7-8 and TRBJ2-7; TRBD2 aligns across 10 bases. Germline assignment: CDR1 SGHVS and CDR2 FQNEAQ. CDR3 size: 15 residues. J gave up 2 bases and V 1 base, and 2 bases lay outside the gene matches. The CDR3 region is CASSLEAGGTYEQYF. The DNA of the CDR3 is TGTGCCAGCAGCTTAGAAGCGGGGGGGACCTACGAGCAGTACTTC. The complete variable domain, with remaining parts taken from reference TRBV7-8 and TRBJ2-7, reads GAGVSQSPRYKVAKRGQDVALRCDPISGHVSLFWYQQALGQGPEFLTYFQNEAQLDKSGLPSDRFFAERPEGSVSTLKIQRTQQEDSAVYLCASSLEAGGTYEQYFGPGTRLTVT.

This sequence joins TRBV3-1 (or the pseudogene TRBV3-2) and TRBJ1-4; the D is unclear. The germline CDR1 and CDR2 sequences are LGHDT and YNNKEL (reference sequence). This CDR3 contains 15 residues. V lost 1 base and J lost 7, with 13 bases in between. The CDR3 bases are TGTGCCAGCAGCCAAGGGTTGGGCGTCGCTGAAAAACTGTTTTTT. The encoded protein is CASSQGLGVAEKLFF.

The V call is TRBV5-1, the J call TRBJ2-1; D perhaps matches TRBD1 (6 bases). Germline V lookup: CDR1 SGHRS, CDR2 YFSETQ. V was shortened by 0 bases and J by 5 bases, with 12 bases between the two germline ends. The CDR3 runs 15 residues. Written as DNA, the CDR3 is TGCGCCAGCAGCTTGGTGGGACAACCGAACAATGAGCAGTTCTTC. Amino acid sequence: CASSLVGQPNNEQFF. Full variable domain (outside the CDR3, taken from reference TRBV5-1 and TRBJ2-1): KAGVTQTPRYLIKTRGQQVTLSCSPISGHRSVSWYQQTPGQGLQFLFEYFSETQRNKGNFPGRFSGRQFSNSRSEMNVSTLELGDSALYLCASSLVGQPNNEQFFGPGTRLTVL.

This rearrangement joins TRBV18 to TRBJ1-1, with TRBD1 identical over 8 bases. This CDR3 spans 16 amino acids. Trimming at V came to 1 base and at J to 6 bases, leaving 10 bases not matched to a gene. Germline assignment: CDR1 KGHSH and CDR2 LQKENI. CDR3 coding DNA: TGTGCCAGCTCACCACAATTACAGGGGGGTATGCCTGAAGCTTTCTTT. Its translation is CASSPQLQGGMPEAFF.

The chain links TRBV4-3 to TRBJ1-6; TRBD1 agrees at 7 bases. The CDR3 is made up of 15 amino acids. Trimming cost V 3 bases and J 6 bases; bases outside gene matches: 5. The germline gives CDR1 LGHNA, CDR2 YSLEER. For the CDR3, the DNA is TGCGCCAGCAGCCAGGTCCGGGACAGTAATTCACCCCTCCACTTT. As protein: CASSQVRDSNSPLHF.

The J gene is TRBJ2-1, the V gene TRBV5-8; D gene uncertain. Germline assignment: CDR1 SGHTS and CDR2 YDEGEE. The CDR3 is made up of 14 amino acids. Trimming removed 0 bases from V and 9 bases from J, with 13 bases in between. The CDR3 protein is CASSLVTFPLEQFF. The DNA of the CDR3 is TGTGCCAGCAGCTTGGTGACTTTTCCCCTTGAGCAGTTCTTC.

This chain links TRBV28 with TRBJ1-2; tentative D call: TRBD1 (5 bases). The length of the CDR3 is 12 residues. V lost 7 bases and J 4 bases, leaving 10 bases between the germline ends. Germline assignment: CDR1 MDHEN and CDR2 SYDVKM. The CDR3 coding sequence is TGTGCCAGCACCGACAGTTTCTATGGCTACACCTTC. Translated, it gives CASTDSFYGYTF.

This clone has just a few counts. V gene TRBV7-9 combines with J gene TRBJ1-2; perhaps TRBD1 as D (5 bases). The V and J ends lost 1 base and 4 bases respectively, with 10 bases between them. The germline V gene encodes CDR1 SEHNR and CDR2 FQNEAQ (reference sequence). CDR3 length equals 14 residues. The CDR3 coding sequence is TGTGCCAGCAGCTTAGAAGGGGCCGGCTATGGCTACACCTTC. Protein product: CASSLEGAGYGYTF.

V usage is TRBV9 and J usage is TRBJ2-3, with D perhaps TRBD1 (6 bases). The CDR3 length is 16 residues. Germline V lookup: CDR1 SGDLS, CDR2 YYNGEE. Deletions cut 3 bases from V and 6 bases from J, with 20 bases between. CDR3 DNA sequence: TGTGCCAGCAGCGCGAGCGTTACAGGGTGGTCGGATACGCAGTATTTT. Residues: CASSASVTGWSDTQYF.

The rearrangement uses TRBV2 and TRBJ1-5; 7 positions agree with TRBD1. Germline-derived CDR1 and CDR2 are SNHLY and FYNNEI. CDR3 size: 16 residues. J gave up 0 bases and V 8 bases, and 10 bases lay outside the gene matches. The CDR3: CASRDSWGYSNQPQHF. The DNA for the CDR3 is TGTGCCAGCCGGGACAGCTGGGGTTATAGCAATCAGCCCCAGCATTTT.

About this clone itself: This same CDR3 is encoded by further DNA sequences in the sample. This chain joins TRBV5-1 and TRBJ2-2; 15 positions agree with TRBD2. The germline V gene encodes CDR1 SGHRS and CDR2 YFSETQ. Germline trimming cut 3 bases from V and 1 base from J; bases unmatched to any gene: 1. The CDR3 extends over 17 amino acids. The CDR3 DNA reads as TGCGCCAGCAGCTCGGGACTAGCGGGGGGGAACACCGGGGAGCTGTTTTTT. Protein: CASSSGLAGGNTGELFF.

The CDR3 spells CASSGAFTDTQYF. DNA of the CDR3: TGTGCCAGTAGTGGGGCGTTCACAGATACGCAGTATTTT. V and J are TRBV19 and TRBJ2-3, with D possibly matching TRBD1 (5 bases). Germline V CDR1 and CDR2: LNHDA, SQIVND (reference sequence). V lost 5 bases and J lost 2, with 8 bases in between. This CDR3 spans 13 amino acids.

The rearrangement uses TRBV27 and TRBJ2-6; 7 bases line up with TRBD1. Germline V gene lookup returns CDR1 MNHEY and CDR2 SMNVEV (reference sequence). The J segment lost 0 bases and the V segment lost 5 bases, leaving 10 bases of the junction unmatched. The length of the CDR3 is 18 residues. CDR3 in DNA: TGTGCCAGCAGTACCGGGACAGCCTTTGGCTCTGGGGCCAACGTCCTGACTTTC. Its protein product is CASSTGTAFGSGANVLTF.